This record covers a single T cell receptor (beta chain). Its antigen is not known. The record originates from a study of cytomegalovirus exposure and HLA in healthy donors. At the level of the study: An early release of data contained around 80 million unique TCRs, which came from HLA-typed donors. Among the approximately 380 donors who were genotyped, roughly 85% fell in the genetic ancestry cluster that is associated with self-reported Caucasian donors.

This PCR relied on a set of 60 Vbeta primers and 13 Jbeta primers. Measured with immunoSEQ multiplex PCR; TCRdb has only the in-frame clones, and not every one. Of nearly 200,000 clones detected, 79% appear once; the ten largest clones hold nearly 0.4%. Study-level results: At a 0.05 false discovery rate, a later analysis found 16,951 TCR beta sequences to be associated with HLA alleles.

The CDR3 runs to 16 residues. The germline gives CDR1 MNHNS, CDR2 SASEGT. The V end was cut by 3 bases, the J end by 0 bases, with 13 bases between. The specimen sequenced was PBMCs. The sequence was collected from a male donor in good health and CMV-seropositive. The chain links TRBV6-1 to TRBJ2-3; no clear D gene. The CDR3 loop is CASSDGPGVSTDTQYF. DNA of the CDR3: TGTGCCAGCAGTGATGGTCCGGGTGTTAGCACAGATACGCAGTATTTT.